This T cell receptor (beta chain) was recovered during a study of brain T cells in children with intractable seizures. Broader study findings: Viral specificity was inferred only from CDR3 similarity; HCMV serostatus was unknown. Clones missing pre-surgery may reflect undersampling of that blood sample.

Described time point: blood from clinic visit 5 months post-surgery; TSC patient then seizure free. Surgery cases with the highest brain T cell transcript signatures were chosen for sequencing. In regard to this clone: What it recognizes is unknown.

The germline V gene encodes CDR1 SEHNR and CDR2 FQNEAQ (reference sequence). CDR3 length: 13 amino acids. The V end lost 8 bases, the J end lost 0 bases, and 8 bases lay between the germline ends. Repertoires were generated with immunoSEQ multiplex PCR, while TCRdb's copy carries only in-frame clones and drops some. The sample shows 300,000 to 400,000 clones, over 90% of them seen only once. The sequenced sample was peripheral blood, obtained roughly 5 months after surgery. The receptor was derived from a boy in the first two years of life with tuberous sclerosis and intractable seizures. V is TRBV7-9 and J is TRBJ1-3; D unclear. The CDR3 nucleotides are TGTGCCAGCGACGGTTACTCTGGAAACACCATATATTTT. It codes for CASDGYSGNTIYF.